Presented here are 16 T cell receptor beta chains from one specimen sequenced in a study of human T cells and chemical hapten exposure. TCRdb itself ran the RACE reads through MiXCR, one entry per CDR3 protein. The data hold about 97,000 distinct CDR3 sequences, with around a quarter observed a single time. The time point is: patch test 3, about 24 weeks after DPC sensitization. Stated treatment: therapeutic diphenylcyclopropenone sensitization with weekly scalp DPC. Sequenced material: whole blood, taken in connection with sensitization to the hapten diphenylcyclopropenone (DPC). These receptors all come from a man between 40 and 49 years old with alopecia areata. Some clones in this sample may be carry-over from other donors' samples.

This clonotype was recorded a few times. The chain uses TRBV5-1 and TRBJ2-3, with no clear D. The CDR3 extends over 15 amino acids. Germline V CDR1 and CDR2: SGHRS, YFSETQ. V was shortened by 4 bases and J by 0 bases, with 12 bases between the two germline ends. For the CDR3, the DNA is TGCGCCAGCAGCCCTCCCGGGCGAAGCACAGATACGCAGTATTTT. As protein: CASSPPGRSTDTQYF.

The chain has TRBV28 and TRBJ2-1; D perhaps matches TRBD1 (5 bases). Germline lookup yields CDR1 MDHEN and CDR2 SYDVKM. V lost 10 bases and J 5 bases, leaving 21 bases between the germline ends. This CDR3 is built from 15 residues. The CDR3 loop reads CATITRIGVHNEQFF. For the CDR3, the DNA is TGTGCCACCATCACCCGGATAGGGGTCCACAATGAGCAGTTCTTC. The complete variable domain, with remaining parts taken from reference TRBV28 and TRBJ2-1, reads DVKVTQSSRYLVKRTGEKVFLECVQDMDHENMFWYRQDPGLGLRLIYFSYDVKMKEKGDIPEGYSVSREKKERFSLILESASTNQTSMYLCATITRIGVHNEQFFGPGTRLTVL.

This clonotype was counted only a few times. The CDR3 DNA sequence: TGCAGTGCTAGTTCTTTGGGACAGGGTTTCGACGAGCAGTACTTC. Translation gives CSASSLGQGFDEQYF. V and J are TRBV20-1 and TRBJ2-7; 9 bases are shared with TRBD1. CDR3 size: 15 residues. Germline-derived CDR1 and CDR2 are DFQATT and SNEGSKA (reference sequence). Unmatched junction bases numbered 11, after V lost 3 bases and J lost 5 bases.

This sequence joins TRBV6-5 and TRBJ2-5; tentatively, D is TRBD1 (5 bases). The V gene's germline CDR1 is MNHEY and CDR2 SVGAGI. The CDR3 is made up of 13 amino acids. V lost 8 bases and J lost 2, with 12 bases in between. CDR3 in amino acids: CASGHGLQETQYF. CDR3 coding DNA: TGTGCCAGCGGACACGGGCTTCAAGAGACCCAGTACTTC.

The CDR3 DNA reads TGCAGTGCTAGGTGGCTCACAGATACGCAGTATTTT. Amino acid sequence: CSARWLTDTQYF. This chain connects TRBV20-1 to TRBJ2-3; D ambiguous. Germline V gene data show CDR1 as DFQATT and CDR2 as SNEGSKA (reference sequence). The CDR3 contains 12 residues. V lost 3 bases and J lost 2, with 6 bases in between.

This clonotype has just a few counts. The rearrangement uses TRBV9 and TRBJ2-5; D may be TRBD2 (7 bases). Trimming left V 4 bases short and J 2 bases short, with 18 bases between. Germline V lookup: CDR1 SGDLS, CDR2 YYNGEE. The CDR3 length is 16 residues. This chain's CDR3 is CASSFRGGLGQETQYF. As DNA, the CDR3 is TGTGCCAGCAGCTTTAGGGGGGGCTTGGGTCAAGAGACCCAGTACTTC.

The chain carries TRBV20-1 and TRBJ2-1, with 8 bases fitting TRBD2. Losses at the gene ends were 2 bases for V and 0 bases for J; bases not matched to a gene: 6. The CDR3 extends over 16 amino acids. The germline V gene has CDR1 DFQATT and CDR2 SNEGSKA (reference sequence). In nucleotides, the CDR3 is TGCAGTGCTAGAACTAGCGGCCCTCTCTCCTACAATGAGCAGTTCTTC. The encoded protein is CSARTSGPLSYNEQFF.

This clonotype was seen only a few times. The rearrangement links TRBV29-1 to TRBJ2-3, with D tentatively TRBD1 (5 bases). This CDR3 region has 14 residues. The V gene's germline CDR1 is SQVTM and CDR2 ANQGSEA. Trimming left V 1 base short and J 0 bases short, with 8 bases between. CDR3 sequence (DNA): TGCAGCGTTGAAGTGCAGGGAAGCACAGATACGCAGTATTTT. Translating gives CSVEVQGSTDTQYF.

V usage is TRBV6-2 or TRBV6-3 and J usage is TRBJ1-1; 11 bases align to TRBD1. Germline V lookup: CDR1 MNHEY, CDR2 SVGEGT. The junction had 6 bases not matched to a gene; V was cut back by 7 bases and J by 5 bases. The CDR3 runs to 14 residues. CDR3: CASMRDRGRTEAFF. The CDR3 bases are TGTGCCAGCATGAGGGACAGGGGGAGAACTGAAGCTTTCTTT.

The CDR3 sequence is CAWSLQGATDTQYF. The DNA for the CDR3 is TGTGCCTGGAGTTTACAGGGGGCAACAGATACGCAGTATTTT. This rearrangement joins TRBV30 to TRBJ2-3; 9 positions match TRBD1. The CDR3 has 14 residues. The germline CDR1 and CDR2 sequences are GTSNPN and SVGIG (reference sequence). The junction had 3 bases not matched to a gene; V was cut back by 2 bases and J by 3 bases. Filled out from reference TRBV30 and TRBJ2-3, the complete variable domain reads SQTIHQWPATLVQPVGSPLSLECTVEGTSNPNLYWYRQAAGRGLQLLFYSVGIGQISSEVPQNLSASRPQDRQFILSSKKLLLSDSGFYLCAWSLQGATDTQYFGPGTRLTVL.

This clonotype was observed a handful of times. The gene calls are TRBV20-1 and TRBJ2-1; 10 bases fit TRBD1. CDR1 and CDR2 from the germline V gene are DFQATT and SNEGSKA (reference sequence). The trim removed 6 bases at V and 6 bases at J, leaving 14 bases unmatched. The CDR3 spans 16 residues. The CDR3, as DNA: TGCAGTGCAGAAGGAACCGACAGGGGGCGGCTCAATGAGCAGTTCTTC. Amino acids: CSAEGTDRGRLNEQFF.

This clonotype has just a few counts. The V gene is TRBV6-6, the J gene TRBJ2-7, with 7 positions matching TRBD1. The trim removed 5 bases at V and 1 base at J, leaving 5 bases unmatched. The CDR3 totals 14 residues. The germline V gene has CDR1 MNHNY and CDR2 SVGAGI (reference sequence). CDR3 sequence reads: CASSGLGQSYEQYF. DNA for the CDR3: TGTGCCAGCAGTGGTCTGGGACAGTCCTACGAGCAGTACTTC.

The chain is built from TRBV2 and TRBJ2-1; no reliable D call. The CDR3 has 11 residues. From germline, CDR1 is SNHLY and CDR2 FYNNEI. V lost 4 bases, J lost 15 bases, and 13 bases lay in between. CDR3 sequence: CASSGARPSFF. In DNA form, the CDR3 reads TGTGCCAGCAGTGGAGCCAGGCCCTCGTTCTTC.

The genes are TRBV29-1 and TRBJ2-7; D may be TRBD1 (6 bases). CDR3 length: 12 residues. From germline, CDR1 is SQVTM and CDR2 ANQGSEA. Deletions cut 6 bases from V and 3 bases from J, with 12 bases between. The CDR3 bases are TGCAGCGTCCTGGACAGTCGCTACGAGCAGTACTTC. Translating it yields CSVLDSRYEQYF.

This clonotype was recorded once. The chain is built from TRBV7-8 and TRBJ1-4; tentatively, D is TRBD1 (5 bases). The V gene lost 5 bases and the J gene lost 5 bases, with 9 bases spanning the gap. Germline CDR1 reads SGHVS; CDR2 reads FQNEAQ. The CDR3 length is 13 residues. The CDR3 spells CASSPTVNEKLFF. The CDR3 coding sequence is TGTGCCAGCAGCCCGACAGTCAATGAAAAACTGTTTTTT.

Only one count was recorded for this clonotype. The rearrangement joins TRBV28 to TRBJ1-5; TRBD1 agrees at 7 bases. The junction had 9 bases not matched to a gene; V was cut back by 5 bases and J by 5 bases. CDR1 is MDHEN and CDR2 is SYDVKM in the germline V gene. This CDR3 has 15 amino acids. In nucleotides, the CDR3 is TGTGCCAGCAGTCTATACGGACAGGCTCATCAGCCCCAGCATTTT. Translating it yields CASSLYGQAHQPQHF.